These 25 T cell receptor beta chains originate from one sample sequenced in a study of technical replicates of blood from a handful of donors. Here immunoSEQ multiplex PCR was the method, and the copy in TCRdb shows in-frame clones only, minus some. The top ten hold less than 0.4% of the sample, which has 79,000 or so clones, approximately 93% seen once. The source material was T cells isolated from PBMCs. These receptors all stem from a human donor in good health.

This chain links TRBV5-4 with TRBJ1-2; 7 bases are a match to TRBD1. The CDR3 consists of 14 residues. J lost 4 bases, V lost 1 base, and 4 bases had no gene match. Germline V lookup: CDR1 SGHNT, CDR2 YYREEE (reference sequence). The CDR3 here is CASSLSQGGYGYTF. The CDR3 DNA is TGTGCCAGCAGCTTGTCGCAGGGGGGCTATGGCTACACCTTC. Full variable domain (rest looked up from reference TRBV5-4 and TRBJ1-2): ETGVTQSPTHLIKTRGQQVTLRCSSQSGHNTVSWYQQALGQGPQFIFQYYREEENGRGNFPPRFSGLQFPNYSSELNVNALELDDSALYLCASSLSQGGYGYTFGSGTRLTVV.

The chain couples TRBV18 to TRBJ1-1, with 8 bases fitting TRBD1. CDR3 length: 13 residues. Germline CDR1 reads KGHSH; CDR2 reads LQKENI. J gave up 6 bases and V 6 bases, and 6 bases lay outside the gene matches. CDR3 bases: TGTGCCAGCTCCCCCCAGGGGGCCTCTGAAGCTTTCTTT. Protein sequence: CASSPQGASEAFF.

This chain links TRBV6-5 with TRBJ1-4; TRBD1 matches 7 bases. This CDR3 has 15 amino acids. Trimming at V came to 2 bases and at J to 4 bases, leaving 4 bases not matched to a gene. Germline CDR1 and CDR2: MNHEY and SVGAGI. CDR3 bases: TGTGCCAGCAGTTACGCCGGGACAGATAATGAAAAACTGTTTTTT. Amino acid sequence: CASSYAGTDNEKLFF.

This clone was observed once. The genes are TRBV7-3 and TRBJ2-1, with 10 bases aligning to TRBD2. The CDR3 length is 13 residues. Trimming removed 3 bases from V and 8 bases from J; junction bases left unmatched: 1. Germline CDR1 SGHTA, CDR2 FQGTGA. Here the CDR3 reads CASSLGLAHEQFF. For the CDR3, the DNA is TGTGCCAGCAGCTTGGGACTAGCGCATGAGCAGTTCTTC.

The J gene is TRBJ1-5, the V gene TRBV25-1; D not certain. The CDR3 totals 14 residues. With 3 bases removed from V and 5 bases from J, the gap between germline ends came to 11 bases. Germline CDR1 MGHDK, CDR2 SYGVNS. The CDR3 DNA is TGTGCCAGCAGTGATTTGTCACTCGATCAGCCCCAGCATTTT. It codes for CASSDLSLDQPQHF.

J is TRBJ2-1 and V is TRBV7-9; D is perhaps TRBD2 (6 bases). From germline, CDR1 is SEHNR and CDR2 FQNEAQ (reference sequence). This CDR3 is built from 14 residues. The ends were cut back, 1 base at V and 7 bases at J, with 11 bases in the middle. This CDR3 is CASSLEFSGNEQFF. The CDR3 DNA follows: TGTGCCAGCAGCTTAGAATTCAGCGGGAATGAGCAGTTCTTC.

The rearrangement links TRBV10-3 to TRBJ2-7; TRBD1 is a possible D gene (6 bases). Trimming shortened V by 9 bases and J by 0 bases, and 15 bases separated the two germline ends. There are 14 residues in the CDR3. Germline CDR1 reads ENHRY; CDR2 reads SYGVKD. CDR3 in DNA: TGTGCCATTTTACAGGGCCTGAGCTCCTACGAGCAGTACTTC. It specifies CAILQGLSSYEQYF.

The chain has TRBV5-1 and TRBJ2-2, with D tentatively TRBD2 (5 bases). Germline CDR1 SGHRS, CDR2 YFSETQ. The CDR3 consists of 16 residues. Deletions cut 0 bases from V and 3 bases from J, with 12 bases between. The CDR3, as DNA: TGCGCCAGCAGCTTGGTTCGACTACCTGACACCGGGGAGCTGTTTTTT. It encodes CASSLVRLPDTGELFF.

The genes are TRBV9 and TRBJ1-2; D unclear. The germline gives CDR1 SGDLS, CDR2 YYNGEE. This CDR3 is 14 amino acids long. V was clipped by 6 bases and J by 2 bases, with 14 bases between them. CDR3 sequence (DNA): TGTGCCAGCAAGCCTAGCCTTACCAACTATGGCTACACCTTC. Encoded protein: CASKPSLTNYGYTF.

This clone was counted a few times. The rearrangement uses TRBV10-2 and TRBJ1-1; D ambiguous. CDR1 and CDR2 (germline): WSHSY, SAAADI. The CDR3 sequence is 12 residues long. V lost 5 bases and J lost 1, with 5 bases in between. CDR3 bases: TGCGCCAGCAGTCACACGAACACTGAAGCTTTCTTT. Protein product: CASSHTNTEAFF.

The genes are TRBV6-5 and TRBJ2-7, with TRBD2 as a possible D gene (6 bases). The length of the CDR3 is 14 residues. V was shortened by 2 bases and J by 7 bases, with 15 bases between the two germline ends. Germline loops: CDR1 MNHEY, CDR2 SVGAGI. The CDR3 sequence is CASSYATTRVEQYF. The CDR3 DNA reads TGTGCCAGCAGTTACGCGACGACTAGGGTTGAGCAGTACTTC.

J is TRBJ2-7 and V is TRBV15; D gene unclear. This CDR3 is 12 amino acids long. Trimming removed 1 base at V and 3 bases at J, with 4 bases between. Germline assignment: CDR1 LNHNV and CDR2 YYDKDF (reference sequence). CDR3 protein: CATSRAGYEQYF. The CDR3 bases are TGTGCCACCAGCAGAGCCGGCTACGAGCAGTACTTC.

The genes are TRBV5-1 and TRBJ2-5, with D possibly being TRBD1 (6 bases). Germline V lookup: CDR1 SGHRS, CDR2 YFSETQ. V shed 0 bases and J shed 2 bases, with 8 bases lying between them. This CDR3 contains 14 residues. CDR3 protein: CASSLGGPQETQYF. CDR3 nucleotide sequence: TGCGCCAGCAGCTTGGGGGGGCCACAAGAGACCCAGTACTTC. Filled out from reference TRBV5-1 and TRBJ2-5, the complete variable domain reads KAGVTQTPRYLIKTRGQQVTLSCSPISGHRSVSWYQQTPGQGLQFLFEYFSETQRNKGNFPGRFSGRQFSNSRSEMNVSTLELGDSALYLCASSLGGPQETQYFGPGTRLLVL.

The chain uses TRBV27 and TRBJ1-2; the D gene is possibly TRBD1 (6 bases). CDR3 size: 14 residues. Germline-derived CDR1 and CDR2 are MNHEY and SMNVEV (reference sequence). Trimming removed 3 bases from V and 0 bases from J, with 8 bases in between. The CDR3 loop is CASSLGGPNYGYTF. DNA for the CDR3: TGTGCCAGCAGTTTGGGGGGGCCTAACTATGGCTACACCTTC.

The J gene is TRBJ2-4, the V gene TRBV9, with D possibly being TRBD2 (7 bases). Germline V lookup: CDR1 SGDLS, CDR2 YYNGEE. V lost 3 bases and J 6 bases, leaving 13 bases between the germline ends. This CDR3 is built from 14 residues. CDR3 in amino acids: CASSEGGAGNIQYF. The DNA for the CDR3 is TGTGCCAGCAGCGAGGGGGGGGCTGGAAACATTCAGTACTTC.

The rearrangement uses TRBV6-6 and TRBJ1-1; D gene ambiguous. V was cut by 6 bases and J by 1 base, with 12 bases left in between. This CDR3 region has 14 residues. Germline CDR1 is MNHNY and CDR2 is SVGAGI (reference sequence). CDR3 sequence reads: CASSKTGKNTEAFF. As DNA, the CDR3 is TGTGCCAGCAGCAAAACCGGGAAGAACACTGAAGCTTTCTTT.

The chain has TRBV5-1 and TRBJ1-5; TRBD1 is a possible D gene (6 bases). V lost 4 bases to trimming and J lost 4 bases, with 18 bases between them. Germline loops: CDR1 SGHRS, CDR2 YFSETQ. The CDR3 is 16 residues long. In DNA, the CDR3 is TGCGCCAGCAGCGTGGGATCCGGGACACCAAATCAGCCCCAGCATTTT. It is translated as CASSVGSGTPNQPQHF.

This chain connects TRBV19 to TRBJ1-2; 9 nucleotides agree with TRBD1. V shed 8 bases and J 7 bases; nucleotides not matched to a gene: 5. This CDR3 has 12 amino acids. CDR1 and CDR2 (germline): LNHDA, SQIVND (reference sequence). This CDR3 is CASEQGAGGYTF. CDR3 bases: TGTGCCAGTGAACAGGGGGCAGGTGGCTACACCTTC.

This clone was found once. The chain has TRBV19 and TRBJ1-1; D might be TRBD1 (5 bases). Germline V gene sequence: CDR1 LNHDA, CDR2 SQIVND (reference sequence). Trimming took 7 bases from V and 11 from J, leaving 20 bases between them. There are 13 residues in the CDR3. CDR3 in amino acids: CASTVAQGGAAFF. CDR3 DNA sequence: TGTGCCAGTACCGTCGCGCAGGGAGGAGCCGCTTTCTTT. The full variable domain, completed using reference TRBV19 and TRBJ1-1, is DGGITQSPKYLFRKEGQNVTLSCEQNLNHDAMYWYRQDPGQGLRLIYYSQIVNDFQKGDIAEGYSVSREKKESFPLTVTSAQKNPTAFYLCASTVAQGGAAFFGQGTRLTVV.

The chain links TRBV7-9 to TRBJ1-1; 10 nucleotides match TRBD1. The junction had 1 base not matched to a gene; V was cut back by 1 base and J by 2 bases. This CDR3 contains 15 residues. The germline gives CDR1 SEHNR, CDR2 FQNEAQ (reference sequence). CDR3 in amino acids: CASSLGTGGNTEAFF. The CDR3 DNA follows: TGTGCCAGCAGCTTAGGGACAGGGGGAAACACTGAAGCTTTCTTT. Full variable domain (outside the CDR3, taken from reference TRBV7-9 and TRBJ1-1): DTGVSQNPRHKITKRGQNVTFRCDPISEHNRLYWYRQTLGQGPEFLTYFQNEAQLEKSRLLSDRFSAERPKGSFSTLEIQRTEQGDSAMYLCASSLGTGGNTEAFFGQGTRLTVV.

V usage is TRBV11-2 and J usage is TRBJ1-3, with D tentatively TRBD1 (6 bases). The CDR3 covers 17 residues. The germline V gene has CDR1 SGHAT and CDR2 FQNNGV. V was pared by 5 bases and J by 2 bases, with 19 bases between. This CDR3 is CASSRIRGGITGNTIYF. The CDR3 nucleotides are TGTGCCAGCAGCAGGATTAGAGGGGGAATAACTGGAAACACCATATATTTT. Based on the CDR3 plus reference TRBV11-2 and TRBJ1-3, the full variable domain is EAGVAQSPRYKIIEKRQSVAFWCNPISGHATLYWYQQILGQGPKLLIQFQNNGVVDDSQLPKDRFSAERLKGVDSTLKIQPAKLEDSAVYLCASSRIRGGITGNTIYFGEGSWLTVV.

The chain combines TRBV29-1 with TRBJ1-1, with D tentatively TRBD1 (5 bases). The germline CDR1 and CDR2 sequences are SQVTM and ANQGSEA. Trimming cost V 5 bases and J 6 bases, with 10 bases left between them. This CDR3 region has 11 residues. The CDR3 loop is CSVLMGPEAFF. In DNA form, the CDR3 reads TGCAGCGTTCTGATGGGGCCTGAAGCTTTCTTT.

This chain connects TRBV5-4 to TRBJ1-1; possible D gene TRBD1, 5 bases. The ends were cut back, 2 bases at V and 1 base at J, with 9 bases in the middle. This CDR3 has 14 residues. The germline gives CDR1 SGHNT, CDR2 YYREEE (reference sequence). In DNA form, the CDR3 reads TGTGCCAGCAGCTTAAAGGGGCCGAACACTGAAGCTTTCTTT. Translation: CASSLKGPNTEAFF.

This clone has a single count. The V and J genes are TRBV6-1 and TRBJ2-5, with no clear D. Germline lookup yields CDR1 MNHNS and CDR2 SASEGT. Trimming left V 3 bases short and J 5 bases short, with 7 bases between. The CDR3 runs to 12 residues. The CDR3 is CASSDPAETQYF. The CDR3 nucleotides read TGTGCCAGCAGTGACCCAGCGGAGACCCAGTACTTC.

This clone was observed a handful of times. The rearrangement links TRBV2 to TRBJ1-4; possibly TRBD1 for D (5 bases). The V gene lost 2 bases and the J gene lost 3 bases, with 10 bases spanning the gap. Per germline, CDR1 SNHLY and CDR2 FYNNEI. The CDR3 is made up of 15 amino acids. The CDR3 protein is CASSERGQPNEKLFF. The CDR3 bases are TGTGCCAGCAGTGAAAGGGGTCAGCCTAATGAAAAACTGTTTTTT.